This T cell receptor (beta chain) comes out of a study of OX40 agonist ivuxolimab in advanced cancers. Germline loops: CDR1 SQVTM, CDR2 ANQGSEA. Between the trimmed V and J ends, which lost 4 bases and 6 bases, there was a span of 8 bases. This CDR3 has 11 amino acids. Measured with immunoSEQ multiplex PCR; TCRdb has only the in-frame clones, and not every one. Of about 140,000 clones listed, 90% are singletons. This chain connects TRBV29-1 to TRBJ2-3, with D perhaps matching TRBD2 (5 bases). The sample in question was CD4+ or CD8+ T cells sorted from blood, obtained in a trial of the OX40 agonist ivuxolimab. The sequence was collected from an adult with an advanced solid tumor such as melanoma, head and neck, liver or kidney cancer. The chain's CDR3 is CSVAPGDTQYF. CDR3 bases: TGCAGCGTTGCCCCGGGGGATACGCAGTATTTT.